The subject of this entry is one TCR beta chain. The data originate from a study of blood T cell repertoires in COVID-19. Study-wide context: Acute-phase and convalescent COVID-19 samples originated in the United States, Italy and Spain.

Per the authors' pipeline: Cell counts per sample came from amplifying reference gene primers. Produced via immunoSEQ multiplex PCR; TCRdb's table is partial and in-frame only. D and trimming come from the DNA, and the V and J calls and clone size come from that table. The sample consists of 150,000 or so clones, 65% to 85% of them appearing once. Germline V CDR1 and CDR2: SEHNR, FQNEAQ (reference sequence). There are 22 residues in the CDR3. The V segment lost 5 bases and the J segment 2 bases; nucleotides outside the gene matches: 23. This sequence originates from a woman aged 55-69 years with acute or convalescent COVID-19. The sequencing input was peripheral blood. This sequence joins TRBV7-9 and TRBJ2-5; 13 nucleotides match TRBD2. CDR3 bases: TGTGCCAGCAGCCGGGGAGACAGGTCCCCTGTAGGGACTAGCGGGACACAAGAGACCCAGTACTTC. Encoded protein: CASSRGDRSPVGTSGTQETQYF.